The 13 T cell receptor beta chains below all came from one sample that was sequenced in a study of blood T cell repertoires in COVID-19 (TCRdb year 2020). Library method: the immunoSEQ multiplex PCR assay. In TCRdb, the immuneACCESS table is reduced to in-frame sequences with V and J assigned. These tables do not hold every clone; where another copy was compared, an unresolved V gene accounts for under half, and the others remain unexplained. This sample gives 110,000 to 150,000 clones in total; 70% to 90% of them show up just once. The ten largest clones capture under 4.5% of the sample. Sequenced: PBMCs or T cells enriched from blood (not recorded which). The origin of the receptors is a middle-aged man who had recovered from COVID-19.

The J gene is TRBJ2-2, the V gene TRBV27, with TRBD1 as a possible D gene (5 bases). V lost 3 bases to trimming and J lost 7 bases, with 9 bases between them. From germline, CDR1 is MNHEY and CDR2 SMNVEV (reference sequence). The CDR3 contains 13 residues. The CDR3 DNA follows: TGTGCCAGCAGTTTGCTAAGGGGCGGGGAGCTGTTTTTT. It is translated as CASSLLRGGELFF.

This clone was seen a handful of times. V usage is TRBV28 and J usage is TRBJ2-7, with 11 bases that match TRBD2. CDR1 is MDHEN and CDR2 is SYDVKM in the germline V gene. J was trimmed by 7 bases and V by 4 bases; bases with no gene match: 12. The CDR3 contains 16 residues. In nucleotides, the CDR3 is TGTGCCAGCAGTTCCCGACTAGCGGGAACCCCGGGGGAGCAGTACTTC. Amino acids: CASSSRLAGTPGEQYF.

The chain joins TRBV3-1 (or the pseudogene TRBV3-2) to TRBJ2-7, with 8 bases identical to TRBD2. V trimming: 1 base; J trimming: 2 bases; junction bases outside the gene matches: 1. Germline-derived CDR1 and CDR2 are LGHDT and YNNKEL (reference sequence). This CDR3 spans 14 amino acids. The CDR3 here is CASSQVGRAYEQYF. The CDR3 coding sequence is TGTGCCAGCAGCCAAGTCGGGAGGGCCTACGAGCAGTACTTC.

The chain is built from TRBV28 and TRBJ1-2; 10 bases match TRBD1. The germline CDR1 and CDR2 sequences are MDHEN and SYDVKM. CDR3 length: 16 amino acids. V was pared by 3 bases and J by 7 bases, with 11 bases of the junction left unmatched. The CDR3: CASSLGTGAPGAGYTF. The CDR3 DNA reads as TGTGCCAGCAGTTTGGGGACAGGGGCCCCCGGGGCTGGCTACACCTTC.

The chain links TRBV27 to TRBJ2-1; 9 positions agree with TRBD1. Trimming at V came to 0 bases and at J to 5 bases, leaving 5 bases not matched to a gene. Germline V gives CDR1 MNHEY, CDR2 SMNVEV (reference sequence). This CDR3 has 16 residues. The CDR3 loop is CASSLSAGTGHNEQFF. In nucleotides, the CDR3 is TGTGCCAGCAGTTTATCCGCCGGGACAGGGCACAATGAGCAGTTCTTC.

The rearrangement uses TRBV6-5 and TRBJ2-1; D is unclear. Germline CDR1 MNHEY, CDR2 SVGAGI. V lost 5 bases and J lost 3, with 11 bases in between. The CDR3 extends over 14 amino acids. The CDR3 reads CASSTGSHYNEQFF. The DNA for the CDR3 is TGTGCCAGCAGTACCGGGTCCCACTACAATGAGCAGTTCTTC.

The CDR3 spells CASSLVIAGAGETQYF. The CDR3 DNA reads as TGCGCCAGCAGCTTGGTAATAGCGGGAGCGGGAGAGACCCAGTACTTC. This chain connects TRBV5-1 to TRBJ2-5; 9 bases are shared with TRBD2. Germline values: CDR1 SGHRS, CDR2 YFSETQ. The CDR3 runs 16 residues. Trimming took 0 bases from V and 4 from J; bases not matched to a gene: 7.

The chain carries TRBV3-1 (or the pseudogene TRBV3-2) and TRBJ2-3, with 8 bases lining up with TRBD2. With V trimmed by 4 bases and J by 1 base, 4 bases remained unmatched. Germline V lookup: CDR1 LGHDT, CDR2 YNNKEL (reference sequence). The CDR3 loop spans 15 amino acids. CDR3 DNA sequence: TGTGCCAGCAGCCCGCCGGGACTAGGCACAGATACGCAGTATTTT. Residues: CASSPPGLGTDTQYF.

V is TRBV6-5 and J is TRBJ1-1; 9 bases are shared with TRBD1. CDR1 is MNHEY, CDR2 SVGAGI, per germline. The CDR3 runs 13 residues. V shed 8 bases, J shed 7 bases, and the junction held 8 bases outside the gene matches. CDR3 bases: TGTGCCAGCTCCTGGACAGGGGAGCGTGAAGCTTTCTTT. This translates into CASSWTGEREAFF.

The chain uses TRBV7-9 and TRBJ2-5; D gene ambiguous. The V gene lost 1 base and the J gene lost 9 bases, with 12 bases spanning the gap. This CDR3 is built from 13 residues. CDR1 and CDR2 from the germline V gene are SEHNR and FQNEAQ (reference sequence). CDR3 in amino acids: CASSLEWAEAQYF. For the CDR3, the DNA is TGTGCCAGCAGCTTAGAATGGGCCGAAGCCCAGTACTTC.

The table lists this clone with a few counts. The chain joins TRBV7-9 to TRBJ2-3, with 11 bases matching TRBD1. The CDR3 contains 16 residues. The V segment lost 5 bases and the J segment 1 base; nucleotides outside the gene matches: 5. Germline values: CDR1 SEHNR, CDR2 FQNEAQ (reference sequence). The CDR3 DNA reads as TGTGCCAGCAGCATGGGGACAGGGGGGGGCACAGATACGCAGTATTTT. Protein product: CASSMGTGGGTDTQYF.

The DNA of the CDR3 is TGTGCCAGCAGTAGAAACAGGGGCCCTAATCAGCCCCAGCATTTT. Protein sequence: CASSRNRGPNQPQHF. The genes are TRBV6-5 and TRBJ1-5; 7 bases fit TRBD1. Germline-derived CDR1 and CDR2 are MNHEY and SVGAGI. The CDR3 contains 15 residues. J lost 4 bases, V lost 5 bases, and 8 bases had no gene match.

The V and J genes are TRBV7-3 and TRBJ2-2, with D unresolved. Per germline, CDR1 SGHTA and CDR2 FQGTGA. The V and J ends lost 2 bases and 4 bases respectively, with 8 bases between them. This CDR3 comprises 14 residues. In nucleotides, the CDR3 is TGTGCCAGCAGCTTACGTTCCCCCACCGGGGAGCTGTTTTTT. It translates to CASSLRSPTGELFF. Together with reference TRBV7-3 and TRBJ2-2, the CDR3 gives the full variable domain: GAGVSQTPSNKVTEKGKYVELRCDPISGHTALYWYRQSLGQGPEFLIYFQGTGAADDSGLPNDRFFAVRPEGSVSTLKIQRTERGDSAVYLCASSLRSPTGELFFGEGSRLTVL.